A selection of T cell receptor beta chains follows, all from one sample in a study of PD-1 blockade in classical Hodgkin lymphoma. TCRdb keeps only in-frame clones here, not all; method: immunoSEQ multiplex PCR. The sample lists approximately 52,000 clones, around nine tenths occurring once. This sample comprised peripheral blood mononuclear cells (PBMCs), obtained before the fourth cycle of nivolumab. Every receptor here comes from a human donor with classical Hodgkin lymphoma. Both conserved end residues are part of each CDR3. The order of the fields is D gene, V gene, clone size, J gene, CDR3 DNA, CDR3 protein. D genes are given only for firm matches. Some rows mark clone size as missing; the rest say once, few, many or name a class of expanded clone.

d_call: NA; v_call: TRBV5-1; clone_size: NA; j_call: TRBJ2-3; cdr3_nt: TGCGCCAGCAGCCGAAGGATAACGTATTCCGTCACAGATACGCAGTATTTT; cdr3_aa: CASSRRITYSVTDTQYF
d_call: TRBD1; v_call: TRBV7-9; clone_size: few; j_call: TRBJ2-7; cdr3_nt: TGTGCCAGCAGCTTAACAGGGGCCTACGAGCAGTACTTC; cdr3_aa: CASSLTGAYEQYF
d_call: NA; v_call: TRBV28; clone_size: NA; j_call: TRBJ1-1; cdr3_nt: TGTGCCAGCAGCCCCCCCCCTCACAGGAAAGCTTTCTTT; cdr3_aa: CASSPPPHRKAFF
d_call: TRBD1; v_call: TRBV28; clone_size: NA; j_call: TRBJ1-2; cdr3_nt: TGTGCCAGCAGTTTGCAAGGGACAGGGGGCTACACCTTC; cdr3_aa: CASSLQGTGGYTF
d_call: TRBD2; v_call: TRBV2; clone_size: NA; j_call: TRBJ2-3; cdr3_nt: TGTGCCAGTTCGGGACTAGCGAACGGTGCGCAGTATTTT; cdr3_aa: CASSGLANGAQYF
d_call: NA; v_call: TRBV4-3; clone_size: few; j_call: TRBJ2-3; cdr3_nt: TGCGCCAGCAGCCAAGATCTAACAGATACGCAGTATTTT; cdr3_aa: CASSQDLTDTQYF
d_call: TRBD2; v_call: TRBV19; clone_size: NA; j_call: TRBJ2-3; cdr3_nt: TGTGCCAGTAGTGTCGGGACGGGAGGGGGAGGAGATACGCAGTATTTT; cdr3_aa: CASSVGTGGGGDTQYF
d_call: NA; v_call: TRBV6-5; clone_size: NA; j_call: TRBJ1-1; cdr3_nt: TGTGCCAGCACCCCCCGTTCCATGAACACTGAAGCTTTCTTT; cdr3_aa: CASTPRSMNTEAFF
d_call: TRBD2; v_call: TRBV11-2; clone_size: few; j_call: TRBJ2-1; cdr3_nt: TGTGCCAGCAGCTTAGGGCGCCGACTAGCGGGAGACAATGAGCAGTTCTTC; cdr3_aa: CASSLGRRLAGDNEQFF
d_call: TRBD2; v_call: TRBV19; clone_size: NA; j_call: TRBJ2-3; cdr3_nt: TGTGCCAGTAGTTCCGGGACTAGCGGGGGGCCCTTACTAGATACGCAGTATTTT; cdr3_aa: CASSSGTSGGPLLDTQYF
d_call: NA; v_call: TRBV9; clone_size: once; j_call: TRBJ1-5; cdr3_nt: TGTGCCAGCAGCGTAGGAGGGGAGGGCAATCAGCCCCAGCATTTT; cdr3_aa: CASSVGGEGNQPQHF
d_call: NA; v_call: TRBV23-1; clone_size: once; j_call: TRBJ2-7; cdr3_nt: TGCGCCAGCAGTCAATCTGGGGGGGCTCCTCGCTCCTACGAGCAGTACTTC; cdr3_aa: CASSQSGGAPRSYEQYF
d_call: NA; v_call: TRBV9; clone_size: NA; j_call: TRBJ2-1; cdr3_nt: TGTGCCAGCAGCCCCGGGTGGGGTTCCTACAATGAGCAGTTCTTC; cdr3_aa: CASSPGWGSYNEQFF
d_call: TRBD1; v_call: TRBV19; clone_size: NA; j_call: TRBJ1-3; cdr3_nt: TGTGCCAGTAGCAGCCAACAGGGGGCGCGCGGAAACACCATATATTTT; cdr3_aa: CASSSQQGARGNTIYF
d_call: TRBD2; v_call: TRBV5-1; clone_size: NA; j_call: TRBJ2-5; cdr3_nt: TGCGCCAGCAGCTTGGAGACTAGCAGCGGAGAGACCCAGTACTTC; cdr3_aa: CASSLETSSGETQYF
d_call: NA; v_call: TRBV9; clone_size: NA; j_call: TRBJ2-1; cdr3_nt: TGTGCCAGCAGCGTCAAAGCGTCTTCCGGCTACAATGAGCAGTTCTTC; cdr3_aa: CASSVKASSGYNEQFF
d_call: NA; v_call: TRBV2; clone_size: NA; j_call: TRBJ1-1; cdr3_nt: TGTGCCAGCAGTGAACAGGGGTTTAGCACTGAAGCTTTCTTT; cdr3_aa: CASSEQGFSTEAFF
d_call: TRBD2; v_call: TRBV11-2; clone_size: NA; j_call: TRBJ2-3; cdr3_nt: TGTGCCAGCAGCTTAGACACACTAGCGGGACCCACAGATACGCAGTATTTT; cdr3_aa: CASSLDTLAGPTDTQYF
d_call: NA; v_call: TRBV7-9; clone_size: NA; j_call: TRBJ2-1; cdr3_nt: TGTGCCAGCAGCTTCGAATTCAGCTCCTACAATGAGCAGTTCTTC; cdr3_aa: CASSFEFSSYNEQFF
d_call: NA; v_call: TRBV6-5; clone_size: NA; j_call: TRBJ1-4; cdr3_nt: TGTGCCAGCAGTTACTCGTGGAGGGGTAATGAAAAACTGTTTTTT; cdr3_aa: CASSYSWRGNEKLFF
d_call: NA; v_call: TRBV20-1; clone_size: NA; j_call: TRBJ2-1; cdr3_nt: TGCAGTGCCAGACAGGAGAGTGAGCAGTTCTTC; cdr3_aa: CSARQESEQFF
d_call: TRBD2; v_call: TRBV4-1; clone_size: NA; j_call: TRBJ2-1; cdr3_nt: TGCGCCAGCAGCCAAGCTCGGGGGGGCGTTTTCGATGAGCAGTTCTTC; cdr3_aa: CASSQARGGVFDEQFF
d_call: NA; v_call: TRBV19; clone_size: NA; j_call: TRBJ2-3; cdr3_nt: TGTGCCAGTAGTATAGTTGGGCCAGATACGCAGTATTTT; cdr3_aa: CASSIVGPDTQYF
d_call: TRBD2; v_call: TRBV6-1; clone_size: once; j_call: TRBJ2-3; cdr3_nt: TGTGCCAGCAGTCTAGCGGGAGGGCCAGCAGATACGCAGTATTTT; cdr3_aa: CASSLAGGPADTQYF
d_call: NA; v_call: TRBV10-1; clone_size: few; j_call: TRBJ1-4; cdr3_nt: TGCGCCAGCAGTGAGCCCTTGACAGATGAAAAACTGTTTTTT; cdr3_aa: CASSEPLTDEKLFF
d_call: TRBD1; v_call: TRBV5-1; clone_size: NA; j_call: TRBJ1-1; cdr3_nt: TGCGCCAGCAGCTCGGGACAGGGAAACACTGAAGCTTTCTTT; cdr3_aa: CASSSGQGNTEAFF
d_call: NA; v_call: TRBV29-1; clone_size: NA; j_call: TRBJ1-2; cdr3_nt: TGCAGCGTGGGGCCCGGGACTTATGGCTACACCTTC; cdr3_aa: CSVGPGTYGYTF
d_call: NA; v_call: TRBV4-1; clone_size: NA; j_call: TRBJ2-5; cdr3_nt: TGCGCCAGCAGCCGGCCGGGCGGGGAGACCCAGTACTTC; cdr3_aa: CASSRPGGETQYF
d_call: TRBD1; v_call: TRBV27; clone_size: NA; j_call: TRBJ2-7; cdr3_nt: TGTGCCAGCAGTTTACCGGTAACAGGGGGTCATTCCTACGAGCAGTACTTC; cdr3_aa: CASSLPVTGGHSYEQYF
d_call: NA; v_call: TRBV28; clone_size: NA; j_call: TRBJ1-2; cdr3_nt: TGTGCCAGCAGCCAACCACCGAGGAACTATGGCTACACCTTC; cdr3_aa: CASSQPPRNYGYTF
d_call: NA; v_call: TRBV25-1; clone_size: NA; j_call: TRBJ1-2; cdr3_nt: TGTGCCACAGGACAGAACTATGGCTACACCTTC; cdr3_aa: CATGQNYGYTF
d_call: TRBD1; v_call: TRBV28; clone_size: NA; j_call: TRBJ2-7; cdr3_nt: TGTGCCAGCAGTTTTTTGGGACAGGGTTACGAGCAGTACTTC; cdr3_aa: CASSFLGQGYEQYF
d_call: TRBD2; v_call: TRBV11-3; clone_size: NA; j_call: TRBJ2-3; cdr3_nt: TGTGCCAGCAGCTTAGGACTAGCGGGATTAGATACGCAGTATTTT; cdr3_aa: CASSLGLAGLDTQYF
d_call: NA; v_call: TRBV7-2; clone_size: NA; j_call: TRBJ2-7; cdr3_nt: TGTGCCAGCAGCTACGTTAGTTCCGGCGAGCAGTACTTC; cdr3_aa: CASSYVSSGEQYF
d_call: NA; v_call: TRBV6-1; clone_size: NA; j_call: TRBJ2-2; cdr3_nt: TGTGCCAGCACCTTACGGGGGGCAAACACCGGGGAGCTGTTTTTT; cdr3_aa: CASTLRGANTGELFF
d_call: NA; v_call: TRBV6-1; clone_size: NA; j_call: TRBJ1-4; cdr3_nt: TGTGCCGGGGAGAGGGGGAACAGGGTCAATGAAAAACTGTTTTTT; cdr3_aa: CAGERGNRVNEKLFF
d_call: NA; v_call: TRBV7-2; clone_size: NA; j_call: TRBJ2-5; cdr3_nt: TGTGCCAGCAGCTTAGTGGGGTTCCAAGAGACCCAGTACTTC; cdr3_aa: CASSLVGFQETQYF
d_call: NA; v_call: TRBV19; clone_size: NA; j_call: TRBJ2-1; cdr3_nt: TGTGCCAGTACCTCAAGGGAGGGGGTAAATTACAATGAGCAGTTCTTC; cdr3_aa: CASTSREGVNYNEQFF
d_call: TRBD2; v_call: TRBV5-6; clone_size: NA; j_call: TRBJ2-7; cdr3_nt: TGTGCCAGCAGCTCACTTTTAGGGCTAGCGGGGAGGTACGAGCAGTACTTC; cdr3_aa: CASSSLLGLAGRYEQYF
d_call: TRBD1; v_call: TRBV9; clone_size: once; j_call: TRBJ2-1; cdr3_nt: TGTGCCAGCAGCGTACAGGGGGTAGACAATGAGCAGTTCTTC; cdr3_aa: CASSVQGVDNEQFF
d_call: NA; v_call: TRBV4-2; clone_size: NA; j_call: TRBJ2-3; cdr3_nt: TGTGCCAGCAGCCAGGGGGGTGGCCCCCCAGATACGCAGTATTTT; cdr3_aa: CASSQGGGPPDTQYF
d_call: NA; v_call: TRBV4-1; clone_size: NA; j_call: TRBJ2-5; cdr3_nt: TGCGCCAGCAGCCCACAGGGAGTAGAGACCCAGTACTTC; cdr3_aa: CASSPQGVETQYF
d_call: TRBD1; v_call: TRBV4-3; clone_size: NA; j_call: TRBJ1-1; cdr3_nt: TGCGCCAGCAGCCAAGCCCGGGACAGGGCTACTGAAGCTTTCTTT; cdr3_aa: CASSQARDRATEAFF
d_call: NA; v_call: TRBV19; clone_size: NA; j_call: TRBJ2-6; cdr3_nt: TGTGCCAGTACCCTATTCCTGGGGACGAGCTCTGGGGCCAACGTCCTGACTTTC; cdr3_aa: CASTLFLGTSSGANVLTF
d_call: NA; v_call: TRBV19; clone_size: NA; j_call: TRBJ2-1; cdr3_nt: TGTGCCAGTAGTACTAGGAATGAGCAGTTCTTC; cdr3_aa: CASSTRNEQFF
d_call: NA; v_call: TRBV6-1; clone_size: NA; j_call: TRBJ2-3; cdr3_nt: TGTGCCAGCAGTATTTCTACTACTAGCACAGATACGCAGTATTTT; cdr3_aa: CASSISTTSTDTQYF
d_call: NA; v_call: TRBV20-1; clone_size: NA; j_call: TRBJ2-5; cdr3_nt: TGCAGTGCCAATCCTGGGGAGACCCAGTACTTC; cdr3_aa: CSANPGETQYF
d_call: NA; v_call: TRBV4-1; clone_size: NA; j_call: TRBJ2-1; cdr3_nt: TGCGCCAGCAGCCAAGATCGAAGCTTTACCTACAATGAGCAGTTCTTC; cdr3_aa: CASSQDRSFTYNEQFF
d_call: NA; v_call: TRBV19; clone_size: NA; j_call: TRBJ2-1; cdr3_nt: TGTGCCAGTAGTATAAAGCGGGCCTACAATGAGCAGTTCTTC; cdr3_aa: CASSIKRAYNEQFF
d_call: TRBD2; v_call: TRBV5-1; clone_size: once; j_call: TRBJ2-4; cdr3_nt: TGCGCCAGCAGCTTGGTTGGACTAGTCGAAGCCAAAAACATTCAGTACTTC; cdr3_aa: CASSLVGLVEAKNIQYF
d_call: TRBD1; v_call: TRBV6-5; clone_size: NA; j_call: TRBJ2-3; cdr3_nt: TGTGCCAGCAGTTATGGGGCAGGGGGAGATACGCAGTATTTT; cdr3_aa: CASSYGAGGDTQYF
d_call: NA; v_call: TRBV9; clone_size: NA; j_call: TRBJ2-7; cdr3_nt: TGTGCCAGCAGCGTAGGCCACAGTTACTACGAGCAGTACTTC; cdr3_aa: CASSVGHSYYEQYF
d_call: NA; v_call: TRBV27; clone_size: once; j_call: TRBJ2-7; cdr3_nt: TGTGCCAGCAGATGGAACTACGAGCAGTACTTC; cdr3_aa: CASRWNYEQYF
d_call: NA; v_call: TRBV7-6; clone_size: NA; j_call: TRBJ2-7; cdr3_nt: TGTGCCAGCAGCTTATCGGCGGGGACCTCCTACGAGCAGTACTTC; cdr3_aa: CASSLSAGTSYEQYF
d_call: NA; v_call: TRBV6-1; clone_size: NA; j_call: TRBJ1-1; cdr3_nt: TGTGCCAGCAGTGAAGTAATGAACACTGAAGCTTTCTTT; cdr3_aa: CASSEVMNTEAFF
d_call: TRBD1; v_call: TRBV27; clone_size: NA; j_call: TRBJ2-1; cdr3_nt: TGTGCCAGCAGTCCCGGGGTGACAGGGGTCCACAATGAGCAGTTCTTC; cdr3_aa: CASSPGVTGVHNEQFF
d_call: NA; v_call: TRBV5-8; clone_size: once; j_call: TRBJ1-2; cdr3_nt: TGTGCCAGCAGCCCCGGAAGCATAACGGACCTCTATGGCTACACCTTC; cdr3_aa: CASSPGSITDLYGYTF